Here is one T cell receptor beta chain with its context. There is no known antigen for this receptor. Nothing much larger sits one base from this clone, and base qualities are not available. These data are taken from a study of vaccination effects on CD4 cells after COVID-19 (dated by TCRdb to the early 2020s). In the study overall: Each participant received two doses of an mRNA SARS-CoV-2 vaccine, either BNT162b2 or mRNA-1273. The study compared SARS-CoV-2 spike-specific CD4+ TCR repertoires before and after mRNA vaccination in COVID-19 convalescent patients and infection-naive vaccine recipients. Altogether, some 11 COVID-19 convalescent patients and a few SARS-CoV-2-naive healthy vaccine recipients made up the full study. Cultures from other donors in the study were sequenced using the Oncomine TCR Beta short-read assay on an Illumina iSeq 100. Here is what the overall study found, with its caveats: The study was limited by a small number of convalescent patients and lacked early post-infection timepoints. In healthy vaccine recipients, vaccine-induced clones were almost all SARS-CoV-2 mono-reactive, with only 1 of 255 being cross-reactive with common cold coronaviruses. At late post-vaccination timepoints, both infection-induced and vaccine-induced clones showed marked clonal contraction, consistent with waning T cell responses.

A distance of 14 bases separates the germline ends of V and J, which lose 2 bases and 9 bases respectively. From a lookup of the germline V gene, CDR1 and CDR2 are MNHEY and SVGAGI. The CDR3 spans 15 residues, from the cysteine through the phenylalanine. Only the CDR3 portion is preserved as DNA: 45 bases, with reading frame beginning at the first base. To identify antigen-specific CD4+ T cell clonotypes by their expansion, the ViraFEST assay first stimulated PBMC with viral peptide pools and then applied TCR sequencing. After more than 9 days of culture, CD4+ T cells were isolated with the EasySep CD4+ T cell isolation kit. The absence of prior SARS-CoV-2 infection in healthy vaccine recipients was confirmed by negative nucleocapsid antibodies before and after vaccination. Each well held roughly 2.2 million PBMC cultured in IMDM containing roughly 5% human AB serum, 8 to 10 IU/ml IL-2 and gentamicin, along with 8 to 10 ug/ml peptides. Half of the culture medium was replaced with fresh IL-2-containing medium on days 3 and 7. Each peptide stimulation condition was cultured in triplicate wells unless otherwise noted. PBMC were separated from whole blood using Ficoll-Paque Plus gradient centrifugation and were then either cryopreserved at -140C or used fresh. The overlapping peptide pools covered the spike proteins of SARS-CoV-2 and of the common cold coronaviruses HCoV-NL63, HCoV-OC43 and HCoV-229E. The QIAamp micro DNA kit was used to extract genomic DNA from the cultured CD4+ T cells.

Library preparation was by the immunoSEQ multiplex PCR assay. DNA from the cultured, isolated CD4+ T cells was subjected to TCR beta CDR3 sequencing. The paper's data handling went like this. Non-productive TCR sequences were discarded, and reads were trimmed to the CDR3 region, with only CDR3s of 7 or more amino acids retained. Antigen-specific clonotypes were identified using the MANAFEST web app by comparison of expansion in peptide wells against reference cultures. For clones to be considered positive, expansion at FDR<0.05 versus reference and all other wells, an odds ratio above 5, and a frequency above 0.1% in two replicate wells were required. Cross-reactive clonotypes were defined as significantly expanded in SARS-CoV-2 spike wells and in at least one common cold coronavirus spike condition. Using the stringdist R package, CDR3 similarity was measured by Levenshtein distance, and unrooted trees were constructed with ape in R 3.6.1. The table was pulled from immuneACCESS by TCRdb, which kept in-frame rearrangements only. Such tables lose some clones; where checked, under half of the loss comes from unresolved V genes, and the rest has no known cause. The DNA was the basis for D and trimming; V, J and clone size are from that table. The sample table lists roughly 76,000 clones, roughly 74% of them with a count of one. Approximately 1.7% of the sample lies in the top ten.

The chain employs TRBV6-5 and TRBJ1-6; the D gene assignment is ambiguous. The receptor's source is a human donor who received a COVID-19 vaccine. Sequences were derived from CD4+ T cells from PBMCs cultured with HCoV-229E spike peptides, sampled before COVID-19 vaccination. What this sample's cell subset or site label stands for: HCoV-229E spike overlapping peptide pool stimulation. The encoded CDR3 is CASSYDGASSSPLHF. The DNA sequence is given as TGTGCCAGCAGTTACGATGGAGCTAGTAGTTCACCCCTCCACTTT.